This entry concerns a single T cell receptor beta chain. Its antigen is undetermined. A much larger clone differs from this one at a single base, so this may be a read error. This sample is part of a study of blood T cells in healthy people across ages. Points from the study as a whole: Changes in expanded clonotypes were possibly confounded, as the CMV status of donors was unknown.

Total RNA extraction produced at least 5 micrograms (per sample) for the study. A second PCR, run for about 7 to 11 cycles, used a sample-barcoded 5' primer plus a J-beta primer mix. TCRdb re-derived calls from the 5' RACE reads in MiXCR, one entry per CDR3 protein. The repertoire consists of about a million distinct CDR3 sequences, with under 40% occurring once and the leading ten covering less than 15%. This CDR3 is 17 amino acids long. The germline gives CDR1 ENHRY, CDR2 SYGVKD. Trimming removed 6 bases from V and 7 bases from J, with 25 bases in between. The J gene is TRBJ2-1, the V gene TRBV10-3; D is possibly TRBD1 or TRBD2 (5 bases each). The sequence was collected from a man aged 18 to 30 in good health. Source material: blood. CDR3 sequence: CAISSQPGRAVRNEQFF. The CDR3, as DNA: TGTGCCATCAGCTCCCAACCGGGACGAGCGGTGAGGAATGAGCAGTTCTTC.